The rows below give T cell receptor beta chains drawn from one sample of a study of blood T cell repertoires in COVID-19. Sequencing was performed with immunoSEQ multiplex PCR; in TCRdb, only in-frame clones are kept and a portion is missing. The repertoire has hundreds of thousands of clones, about 89% of them found once; the top ten carry just under 6.5%. The specimen was peripheral blood. Receptors originate from a woman aged 45-60 years with COVID-19, enrolled during active disease. Each CDR3 is given with its conserved first and last residue. The order of the fields is D gene, J gene, V gene, clone size, CDR3 protein, CDR3 DNA. D genes are given only for firm matches. Rows give clone size only sometimes, using once, few, many, or a class for an expanded clone.

>-|TRBJ2-7|TRBV2|-
CASSEQREQYF
TGTGCCAGCAGTGAACAGCGCGAGCAGTACTTC
>TRBD1|TRBJ1-4|TRBV5-1|-
CASSLDMMWTGRKLFF
TGCGCCAGCAGCTTGGATATGATGTGGACAGGTCGGAAACTGTTTTTT
>-|TRBJ2-1|TRBV5-4|-
CASSFKVAVLNEQFF
TGTGCCAGCAGTTTTAAAGTGGCGGTGCTGAATGAGCAGTTCTTC
>-|TRBJ2-1|TRBV6-2/TRBV6-3|-
CASSYVTEQFF
TGTGCCAGCAGTTACGTAACAGAGCAGTTCTTC
>TRBD2|TRBJ2-1|TRBV2|-
CASSTSGRGSDEQFF
TGTGCCAGCAGTACCAGCGGGAGGGGTTCGGATGAGCAGTTCTTC
>TRBD2|TRBJ2-1|TRBV7-9|-
CASPGLAGSHEQFF
TGTGCCAGCCCCGGACTAGCGGGATCCCATGAGCAGTTCTTC
>TRBD1|TRBJ1-5|TRBV5-4|-
CASSLEGAGPQHF
TGTGCCAGCAGCTTGGAGGGGGCTGGCCCCCAGCATTTT
>-|TRBJ1-3|TRBV11-2|-
CASRSYRPGNTIYF
TGTGCCAGCCGATCGTACAGGCCTGGAAACACCATATATTTT
>TRBD2|TRBJ2-1|TRBV12-5|-
CASGLGLAGVDEQFF
TGTGCTAGTGGTTTGGGACTAGCGGGAGTCGATGAGCAGTTCTTC
>-|TRBJ2-7|TRBV9|-
CASSARTETYEQYF
TGTGCCAGCAGCGCCCGGACAGAGACCTACGAGCAGTACTTC
>-|TRBJ2-7|TRBV7-2|-
CASSRDSNQQYF
TGTGCCAGCAGCCGGGACTCCAACCAGCAGTACTTC
>-|TRBJ2-1|TRBV3-1/TRBV3-2|-
CASSPLRSISYNEQFF
TGTGCCAGCAGCCCTCTGCGGTCCATCTCCTACAATGAGCAGTTCTTC
>-|TRBJ1-2|TRBV6-2/TRBV6-3|once
CASSKDSRYGYTF
TGTGCCAGCAGCAAGGACAGCCGATATGGCTACACCTTC
>-|TRBJ2-3|TRBV10-1|few
CASSEGGGQYTDTQYF
TGCGCCAGCAGTGAGGGTGGGGGCCAGTACACAGATACGCAGTATTTT
>-|TRBJ2-1|TRBV20-1|-
CSARDSYEQFF
TGCAGTGCTAGAGATTCATATGAGCAGTTCTTC
>-|TRBJ2-1|TRBV15|few
CATSRELVGEGEQFF
TGTGCCACCAGCAGAGAATTGGTGGGAGAGGGTGAGCAGTTCTTC
>TRBD2|TRBJ2-1|TRBV29-1|-
CSVEVLSFSGRASDNEQFF
TGCAGCGTTGAAGTTCTTTCCTTTAGCGGGAGGGCGTCCGACAATGAGCAGTTCTTC
>-|TRBJ2-7|TRBV27|-
CASSLSGPYEQYF
TGTGCCAGCAGTTTGAGCGGACCCTACGAGCAGTACTTC
>-|TRBJ1-6|TRBV7-2|-
CASSSEDSWSSYNSPLHF
TGTGCCAGCAGCTCCGAGGACAGCTGGAGCTCCTATAATTCACCCCTCCACTTT
>TRBD2|TRBJ2-1|TRBV6-5|-
CASSYGGTSGSNEQFF
TGTGCCAGCAGTTACGGTGGGACTAGCGGCAGCAATGAGCAGTTCTTC
>-|TRBJ1-2|TRBV11-2|-
CASSLLLPGGADYGYTF
TGTGCCAGCAGCCTACTCTTGCCTGGGGGCGCGGACTATGGCTACACCTTC
>TRBD1|TRBJ2-1|TRBV11-2|-
CASSLVTGGSNEQFF
TGTGCCAGCAGCTTAGTTACAGGGGGTAGCAATGAGCAGTTCTTC
>TRBD1|TRBJ1-6|TRBV3-1/TRBV3-2|few
CASSPGQSYNSPLHF
TGTGCCAGCAGCCCGGGACAGTCTTATAATTCACCCCTCCACTTT
>-|TRBJ2-2|TRBV20-1|once
CSASRTANTGELFF
TGCAGTGCTAGTCGCACAGCGAACACCGGGGAGCTGTTTTTT
>TRBD1|TRBJ2-7|TRBV6-5|-
CASSYSNRGSYEQYF
TGTGCCAGCAGTTACTCGAACAGGGGCTCCTACGAGCAGTACTTC
>-|TRBJ2-3|TRBV19|-
CASSKTNGGTTDTQYF
TGTGCCAGTAGTAAGACGAACGGCGGAACCACAGATACGCAGTATTTT
>-|TRBJ2-3|TRBV7-2|-
CASSPGLNTQYF
TGTGCCAGCAGCCCAGGACTTAATACGCAGTATTTT
>TRBD1|TRBJ2-7|TRBV6-2/TRBV6-3|-
CASSFSGTGGTVQYF
TGTGCCAGCAGTTTTTCTGGGACAGGGGGTACAGTGCAGTACTTC
>TRBD1|TRBJ2-5|TRBV25-1|-
CALVGTGGVETQYF
TGTGCCCTGGTGGGGACAGGGGGCGTGGAGACCCAGTACTTC
>-|TRBJ2-1|TRBV4-1|-
CASSQMSAGLLYNEQFF
TGCGCCAGCAGCCAGATGAGCGCGGGTTTACTGTACAATGAGCAGTTCTTC
>-|TRBJ2-7|TRBV4-1|-
CASSQGRGAYEQYF
TGCGCCAGCAGCCAGGGGAGAGGCGCCTACGAGCAGTACTTC
>-|TRBJ1-3|TRBV3-1/TRBV3-2|-
CASSPVFRISSAEGNTIYF
TGTGCCAGCAGCCCCGTTTTCAGGATTTCGTCCGCCGAGGGAAACACCATATATTTT
>TRBD1|TRBJ2-4|TRBV5-1|-
CASSLVGGNIQYF
TGCGCCAGCAGCTTGGTAGGGGGCAACATTCAGTACTTC
>-|TRBJ1-6|TRBV27|-
CASSLGKKQGAVGPSYNSPLHF
TGTGCCAGCAGTTTAGGGAAAAAACAGGGAGCCGTTGGGCCCTCCTATAATTCACCCCTCCACTTT
>TRBD2|TRBJ2-1|TRBV7-9|-
CASSWTSGSYNEQFF
TGTGCCAGCAGCTGGACTAGCGGCTCCTACAATGAGCAGTTCTTC
>TRBD2|TRBJ2-1|TRBV11-2|-
CASSERLARPNEQFF
TGTGCCAGCAGCGAACGACTAGCGAGACCAAATGAGCAGTTCTTC
>TRBD1|TRBJ1-2|TRBV7-3|-
CASSPDRAMSYTF
TGTGCCAGCAGTCCGGACAGGGCTATGAGCTACACCTTC